One and the same sample provided the 24 T cell receptor beta chains below, sequenced in a study of cytomegalovirus exposure and HLA in healthy donors. Researchers ran the PCR with 60 Vbeta and 13 Jbeta primers. The table came from immunoSEQ multiplex PCR; TCRdb's copy has only in-frame clones and leaves some out. The data show around 130,000 clones, approximately 84% seen once. Input material: PBMCs. These receptors were collected from a woman aged 40 to 50 in good health and CMV-seronegative.

This clone occurred a few times. The J gene is TRBJ1-1, the V gene TRBV20-1; no clear D gene. CDR3 length equals 11 residues. V was pared by 3 bases and J by 8 bases, with 10 bases between. CDR1 is DFQATT and CDR2 is SNEGSKA in the germline V gene (reference sequence). The CDR3 DNA sequence: TGCAGTGCTAGGTACAATGGCGAAGCTTTCTTT. Amino acid sequence: CSARYNGEAFF.

The genes are TRBV19 and TRBJ1-1; TRBD1 matches at 8 bases. This CDR3 spans 14 amino acids. Germline CDR1 reads LNHDA; CDR2 reads SQIVND (reference sequence). Trimming took 6 bases from V and 1 from J; bases not matched to a gene: 4. CDR3 DNA: TGTGCCAGTAGGAACAGGGGGGCGAACACTGAAGCTTTCTTT. As protein: CASRNRGANTEAFF. Supplemented by reference TRBV19 and TRBJ1-1, the full variable domain reads DGGITQSPKYLFRKEGQNVTLSCEQNLNHDAMYWYRQDPGQGLRLIYYSQIVNDFQKGDIAEGYSVSREKKESFPLTVTSAQKNPTAFYLCASRNRGANTEAFFGQGTRLTVV.

This rearrangement joins TRBV5-1 to TRBJ2-2; 9 positions agree with TRBD1. The CDR3 spans 17 residues. Germline values: CDR1 SGHRS, CDR2 YFSETQ. Losses at the gene ends were 4 bases for V and 3 bases for J; bases not matched to a gene: 10. As DNA, the CDR3 is TGCGCCAGCAGCGCCGGGACAGGGATTAGGTACACCGGGGAGCTGTTTTTT. Translating it yields CASSAGTGIRYTGELFF. The variable domain in full, completed from reference TRBV5-1 and TRBJ2-2, reads KAGVTQTPRYLIKTRGQQVTLSCSPISGHRSVSWYQQTPGQGLQFLFEYFSETQRNKGNFPGRFSGRQFSNSRSEMNVSTLELGDSALYLCASSAGTGIRYTGELFFGEGSRLTVL.

The rearrangement uses TRBV5-1 and TRBJ2-1; 7 positions agree with TRBD2. With 4 bases clipped from V and 5 bases from J, the junction kept 15 bases outside the gene matches. Germline V gives CDR1 SGHRS, CDR2 YFSETQ. This CDR3 spans 17 amino acids. CDR3 region: CASSPDLDWGGDNEQFF. Written as DNA, the CDR3 is TGCGCCAGCAGCCCAGACCTTGACTGGGGGGGGGACAATGAGCAGTTCTTC.

The chain uses TRBV7-9 and TRBJ1-2, with 7 bases lining up with TRBD1. CDR1 SEHNR and CDR2 FQNEAQ come from the germline V gene (reference sequence). V was clipped by 5 bases and J by 4 bases; unmatched bases: 10. The CDR3 runs 15 residues. The CDR3 DNA reads TGTGCCAGCAGCCTCGGGGCAGGGGGTCCCTATGGCTACACCTTC. Its protein product is CASSLGAGGPYGYTF.

V is TRBV5-1 and J is TRBJ2-1, with 7 bases fitting TRBD1. This CDR3 is built from 13 residues. Germline CDR1 SGHRS, CDR2 YFSETQ. V shed 3 bases, J shed 4 bases, and the junction held 1 base outside the gene matches. This CDR3 reads CASSWDSYNEQFF. The CDR3, as DNA: TGCGCCAGCAGCTGGGACAGTTACAATGAGCAGTTCTTC.

This clone was seen once. CDR3 sequence reads: CASSSKTLPGVYEQYF. Written as DNA, the CDR3 is TGTGCCAGCAGCTCCAAGACCCTCCCAGGGGTCTACGAGCAGTACTTC. The chain employs TRBV5-6 and TRBJ2-7; D possibly corresponds to TRBD1 (6 bases). The CDR3 runs to 16 residues. The germline V gene encodes CDR1 SGHDT and CDR2 YYEEEE. The ends were cut back, 3 bases at V and 3 bases at J, with 19 bases in the middle.

The V and J genes are TRBV2 and TRBJ1-1; TRBD1 agrees at 8 bases. Germline CDR1 and CDR2: SNHLY and FYNNEI. This CDR3 has 13 residues. The V segment lost 6 bases and the J segment 4 bases; nucleotides outside the gene matches: 4. This CDR3 reads CASSPTGGTEAFF. The DNA of the CDR3 is TGTGCCAGCAGCCCAACAGGGGGCACTGAAGCTTTCTTT.

The V and J genes are TRBV27 and TRBJ2-1; TRBD1 matches at 9 bases. Germline CDR1 reads MNHEY; CDR2 reads SMNVEV (reference sequence). The CDR3 runs 15 residues. The V gene end was trimmed by 5 bases and the J gene end by 7 bases; junction bases not matched to a gene: 9. This CDR3 reads CASSMGTGFSNEQFF. The CDR3 nucleotides are TGTGCCAGCAGTATGGGGACAGGGTTTTCGAATGAGCAGTTCTTC.

V and J are TRBV18 and TRBJ2-1; possibly TRBD2 for D (5 bases). Germline CDR1 is KGHSH and CDR2 is LQKENI. This CDR3 spans 13 amino acids. The V gene lost 0 bases and the J gene lost 10 bases, with 10 bases spanning the gap. The DNA for the CDR3 is TGTGCCAGCTCACCACCCCACGGGGAAGAGCAGTTCTTC. Translation gives CASSPPHGEEQFF.

J is TRBJ2-2 and V is TRBV27; the D is unclear. The CDR3 is 14 amino acids. Germline CDR1 and CDR2: MNHEY and SMNVEV (reference sequence). V was clipped by 3 bases and J by 3 bases, with 8 bases between them. The CDR3 reads CASSFIGDTGELFF. The CDR3 coding sequence is TGTGCCAGCAGTTTCATCGGAGACACCGGGGAGCTGTTTTTT.

The J gene is TRBJ1-1, the V gene TRBV10-1, with 10 bases matching TRBD1. In germline, CDR1 is WNHNN, CDR2 SYGVQD (reference sequence). The CDR3 spans 15 residues. The J segment lost 4 bases and the V segment lost 6 bases, leaving 8 bases of the junction unmatched. CDR3 bases: TGCGCCAGCAGCCCGGGACAGGGGCGATCCACTGAAGCTTTCTTT. Amino acid sequence: CASSPGQGRSTEAFF.

The table lists this clone with a count of one. The gene calls are TRBV7-2 and TRBJ1-2, with 8 bases aligning to TRBD1. Germline CDR1 SGHTA, CDR2 FQGNSA. J was trimmed by 5 bases and V by 6 bases; bases with no gene match: 11. CDR3 length equals 15 residues. CDR3 bases: TGTGCCAGCAGGGGGAGTTCGCAGGGGGCATATGGCTACACCTTC. Amino acids: CASRGSSQGAYGYTF.

The chain has TRBV27 and TRBJ2-1; 8 bases match TRBD2. From germline, CDR1 is MNHEY and CDR2 SMNVEV (reference sequence). Losses at the gene ends were 5 bases for V and 13 bases for J; bases not matched to a gene: 7. The CDR3 extends over 12 amino acids. CDR3 protein: CASSPSGPKQFF. The CDR3 nucleotides read TGTGCCAGCAGTCCTAGCGGGCCAAAACAGTTCTTC.

This sequence joins TRBV5-1 and TRBJ2-3, with TRBD2 identical over 11 bases. CDR1 is SGHRS and CDR2 is YFSETQ in the germline V gene. V trimming: 4 bases; J trimming: 12 bases; junction bases outside the gene matches: 13. The CDR3 length is 15 residues. DNA of the CDR3: TGCGCCAGCAGCGGGACTAGCGGAGCCATTCCCACCCAGTATTTT. Protein product: CASSGTSGAIPTQYF.

This chain uses TRBV9 with TRBJ2-5, with 11 bases matching TRBD1. V shed 2 bases and J 11 bases; nucleotides not matched to a gene: 17. The CDR3 covers 17 residues. CDR1 and CDR2 (germline): SGDLS, YYNGEE. CDR3 loop: CASSVLPLGQGAREQYF. In DNA, the CDR3 is TGTGCCAGCAGCGTCCTCCCTCTCGGACAGGGGGCGAGGGAGCAGTACTTC.

V usage is TRBV10-2 and J usage is TRBJ1-1; D is unresolved. From germline, CDR1 is WSHSY and CDR2 SAAADI. V was shortened by 2 bases and J by 8 bases, with 12 bases between the two germline ends. The CDR3 loop spans 13 amino acids. Here the CDR3 reads CASSEEVTEEAFF. The DNA of the CDR3 is TGCGCCAGCAGTGAGGAAGTCACAGAGGAAGCTTTCTTT.

This chain connects TRBV28 to TRBJ2-7; a weak D match, TRBD1 (6 bases). Trimming left V 6 bases short and J 4 bases short, with 19 bases between. The CDR3 length is 15 residues. CDR1 is MDHEN, CDR2 SYDVKM, per germline. CDR3 sequence reads: CASSLTPGTPYEQYF. The CDR3 bases are TGTGCCAGCAGCCTTACTCCCGGGACACCTTACGAGCAGTACTTC.

J is TRBJ2-7 and V is TRBV5-4, with 13 bases lining up with TRBD2. Germline CDR1 is SGHNT and CDR2 is YYREEE (reference sequence). The ends lost 0 bases at V and 4 bases at J; junction bases unmatched: 10. The CDR3 is made up of 18 amino acids. CDR3 DNA sequence: TGTGCCAGCAGCTTGGGGACTAGCGGGGGTCCCGCCCGTTACGAGCAGTACTTC. Translation: CASSLGTSGGPARYEQYF.

The V call is TRBV7-8, the J call TRBJ2-2; 8 bases map to TRBD2. The germline gives CDR1 SGHVS, CDR2 FQNEAQ. The CDR3 runs 17 residues. The trim removed 6 bases at V and 4 bases at J, leaving 13 bases unmatched. DNA of the CDR3: TGTGCCAGCAGTCCGACTCCCTCGGGGGGGGGCACCGGGGAGCTGTTTTTT. Protein: CASSPTPSGGGTGELFF.

This chain links TRBV5-1 with TRBJ1-2, with TRBD1 identical over 9 bases. This CDR3 is 12 amino acids long. J lost 3 bases, V lost 7 bases, and 1 base had no gene match. CDR1 SGHRS and CDR2 YFSETQ come from the germline V gene. CDR3 loop: CASRDRDYGYTF. CDR3 DNA sequence: TGCGCCAGCCGGGACAGGGACTATGGCTACACCTTC. Full variable domain (outside the CDR3, taken from reference TRBV5-1 and TRBJ1-2): KAGVTQTPRYLIKTRGQQVTLSCSPISGHRSVSWYQQTPGQGLQFLFEYFSETQRNKGNFPGRFSGRQFSNSRSEMNVSTLELGDSALYLCASRDRDYGYTFGSGTRLTVV.

CDR3 sequence reads: CASSTEGTSGTEGLEQYF. For the CDR3, the DNA is TGTGCCAGCAGCACAGAGGGGACTAGCGGAACAGAGGGCCTCGAGCAGTACTTC. The V gene is TRBV7-9, the J gene TRBJ2-7, with TRBD2 matching over 11 bases. Per the germline V gene, CDR1 is SEHNR and CDR2 is FQNEAQ (reference sequence). The CDR3 covers 18 residues. V lost 5 bases, J lost 6 bases, and 18 bases stayed unmatched.

The chain carries TRBV18 and TRBJ2-2; weak D call: TRBD1 (6 bases). Germline CDR1 is KGHSH and CDR2 is LQKENI. The CDR3 contains 16 residues. V shed 5 bases and J shed 1 base, with 14 bases lying between them. For the CDR3, the DNA is TGTGCCAGCTCAAGAGAGGCACAGGGGAACACCGGGGAGCTGTTTTTT. It specifies CASSREAQGNTGELFF.

The V and J genes are TRBV19 and TRBJ2-2; the match to TRBD1 covers 9 bases. The CDR3 covers 15 residues. Trimming at V came to 5 bases and at J to 8 bases, leaving 9 bases not matched to a gene. The germline gives CDR1 LNHDA, CDR2 SQIVND (reference sequence). The CDR3, as DNA: TGTGCCAGTAGTGAGACAGGGGGACTATGGGGGGAGCTGTTTTTT. Amino acids: CASSETGGLWGELFF.